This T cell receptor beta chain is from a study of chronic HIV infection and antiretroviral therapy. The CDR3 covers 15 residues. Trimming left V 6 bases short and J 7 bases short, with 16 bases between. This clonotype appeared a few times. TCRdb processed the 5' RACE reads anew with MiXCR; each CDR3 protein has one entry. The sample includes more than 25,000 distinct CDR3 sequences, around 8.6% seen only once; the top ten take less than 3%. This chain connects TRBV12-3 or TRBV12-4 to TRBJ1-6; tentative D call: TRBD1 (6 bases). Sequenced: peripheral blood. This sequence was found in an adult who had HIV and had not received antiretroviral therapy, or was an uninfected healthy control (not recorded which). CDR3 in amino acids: CASRPRQARNSPLHF. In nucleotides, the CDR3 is TGTGCCAGCAGACCTCGACAGGCTCGGAATTCACCCCTCCACTTT.